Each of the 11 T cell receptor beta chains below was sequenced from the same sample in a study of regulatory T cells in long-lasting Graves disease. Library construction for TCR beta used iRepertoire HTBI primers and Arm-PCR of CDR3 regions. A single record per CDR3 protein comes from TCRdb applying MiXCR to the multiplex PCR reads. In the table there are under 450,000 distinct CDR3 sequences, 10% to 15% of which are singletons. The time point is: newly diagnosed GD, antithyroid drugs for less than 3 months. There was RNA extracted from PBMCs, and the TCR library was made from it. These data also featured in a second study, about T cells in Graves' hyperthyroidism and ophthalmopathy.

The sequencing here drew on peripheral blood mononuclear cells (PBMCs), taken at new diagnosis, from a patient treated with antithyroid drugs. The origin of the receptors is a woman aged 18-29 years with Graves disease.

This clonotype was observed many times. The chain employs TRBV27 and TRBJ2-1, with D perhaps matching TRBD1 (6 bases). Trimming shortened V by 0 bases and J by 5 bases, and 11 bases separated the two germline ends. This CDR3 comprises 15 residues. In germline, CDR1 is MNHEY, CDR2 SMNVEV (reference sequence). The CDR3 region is CASSLSWPGDNEQFF. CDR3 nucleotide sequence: TGTGCCAGCAGTTTATCTTGGCCAGGGGACAATGAGCAGTTCTTC.

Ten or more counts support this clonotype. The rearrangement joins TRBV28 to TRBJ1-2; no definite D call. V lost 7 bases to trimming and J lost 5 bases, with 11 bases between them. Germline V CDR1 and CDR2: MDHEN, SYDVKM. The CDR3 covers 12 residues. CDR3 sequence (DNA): TGTGCCAGCAAGATTTCCAGATATGGCTACACCTTC. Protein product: CASKISRYGYTF.

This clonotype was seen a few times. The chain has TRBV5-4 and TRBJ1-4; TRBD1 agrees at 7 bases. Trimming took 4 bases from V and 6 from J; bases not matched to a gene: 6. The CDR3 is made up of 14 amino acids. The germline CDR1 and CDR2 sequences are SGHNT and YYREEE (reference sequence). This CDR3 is CASSPGTEDEKLFF. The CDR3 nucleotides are TGTGCCAGCAGCCCCGGGACAGAAGATGAAAAACTGTTTTTT.

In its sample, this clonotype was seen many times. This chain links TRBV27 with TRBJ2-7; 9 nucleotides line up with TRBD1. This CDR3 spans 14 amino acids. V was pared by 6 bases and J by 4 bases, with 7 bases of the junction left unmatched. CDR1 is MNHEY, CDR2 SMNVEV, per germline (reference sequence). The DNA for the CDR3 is TGTGCCAGCAGCTTAACAGGGGGCAGGTACGAGCAGTACTTC. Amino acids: CASSLTGGRYEQYF.

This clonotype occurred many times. In nucleotides, the CDR3 is TGCAGTGCTTACTTTGTGGATGAAAAACTGTTTTTT. This gives the protein CSAYFVDEKLFF. The chain combines TRBV20-1 with TRBJ1-4, with D uncertain. Germline values: CDR1 DFQATT, CDR2 SNEGSKA (reference sequence). Trimming removed 5 bases at V and 6 bases at J, with 10 bases between. The CDR3 covers 12 residues.

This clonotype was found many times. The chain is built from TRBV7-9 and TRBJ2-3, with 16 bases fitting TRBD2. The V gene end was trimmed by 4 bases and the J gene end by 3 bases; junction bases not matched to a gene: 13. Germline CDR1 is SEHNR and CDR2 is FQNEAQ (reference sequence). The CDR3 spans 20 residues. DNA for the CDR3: TGTGCCAGCAGCTCCCCCACGTGGTTGGGACTAGCGGGGGGGACAGATACGCAGTATTTT. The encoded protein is CASSSPTWLGLAGGTDTQYF.

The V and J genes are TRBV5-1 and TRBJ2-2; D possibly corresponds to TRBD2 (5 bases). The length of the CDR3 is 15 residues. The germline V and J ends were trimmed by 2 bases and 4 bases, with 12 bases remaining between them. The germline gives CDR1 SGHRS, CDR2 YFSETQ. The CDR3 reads CASSFHPEVTGELFF. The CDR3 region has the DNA TGCGCCAGCAGCTTTCACCCGGAGGTCACCGGGGAGCTGTTTTTT.

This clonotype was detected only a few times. The CDR3 reads CSAARTSDYNEQFF. The CDR3 DNA follows: TGCAGTGCTGCCCGGACTAGCGATTACAATGAGCAGTTCTTC. The rearrangement joins TRBV20-1 to TRBJ2-1; 9 nucleotides line up with TRBD2. This CDR3 is 14 amino acids long. Germline CDR1 DFQATT, CDR2 SNEGSKA (reference sequence). V dropped 5 bases and J dropped 4; count of bases not matched to a gene: 6.

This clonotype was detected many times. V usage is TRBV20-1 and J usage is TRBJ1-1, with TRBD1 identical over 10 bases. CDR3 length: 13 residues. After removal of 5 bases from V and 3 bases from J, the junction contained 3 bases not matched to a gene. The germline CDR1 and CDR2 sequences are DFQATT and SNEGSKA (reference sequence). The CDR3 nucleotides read TGCAGTGCTGTTGGACAGGGGGACACTGAAGCTTTCTTT. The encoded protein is CSAVGQGDTEAFF.

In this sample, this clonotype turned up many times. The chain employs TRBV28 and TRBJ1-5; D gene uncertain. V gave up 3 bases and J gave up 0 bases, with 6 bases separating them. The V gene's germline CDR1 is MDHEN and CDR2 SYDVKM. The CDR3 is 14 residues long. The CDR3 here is CASSFPSSNQPQHF. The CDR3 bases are TGTGCCAGCAGTTTCCCCAGTAGCAATCAGCCCCAGCATTTT.

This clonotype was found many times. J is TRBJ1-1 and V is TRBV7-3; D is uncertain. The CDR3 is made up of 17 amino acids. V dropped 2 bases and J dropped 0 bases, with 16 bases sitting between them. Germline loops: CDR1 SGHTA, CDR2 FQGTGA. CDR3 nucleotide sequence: TGTGCCAGCAGCTTAGTGCCGAGCGATAAACTGAACACTGAAGCTTTCTTT. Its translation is CASSLVPSDKLNTEAFF.